This T cell receptor (beta chain) was obtained from a study (dated by TCRdb to the early 2010s). This clonotype is described as large (0.1 to 1%). Its cognate antigen has yet to be identified. There are no base qualities to consult, and no much larger clone falls within one base. Sequencing was performed on an Illumina Genome Analyzer IIx. The raw public data were reprocessed by TCRdb itself: fastp quality trimming at Q25, MiXCR clonotype calling, in-frame beta chains only. Under each unique CDR3 protein, matching rows form one entry showing the most common genes and DNA. This sample is represented by 6,500 to 8,500 distinct CDR3 sequences; around 32% of them were singletons. Of the sample, 22% falls within the top ten clones. V trim: 4 bases; J trim: 6 bases; unmatched bases: 9. As encoded in the germline V gene, CDR1 is SGHTA while CDR2 is FQGTGA. Taken from cysteine to phenylalanine, the CDR3 has 15 residues. CDR3 DNA only is kept here, 45 bases in frame from base 1.

This TCR was recovered from a human donor. The rearrangement joined TRBV7-3 to TRBJ2-1, and TRBD2 matches 7 of the central bases. Sequenced input: blood. Here is the DNA: TGTGCCAGCAGCTCTAAACGGGCTAGCGGCAATGAGCAGTTCTTC. Its protein reads: CASSSKRASGNEQFF.